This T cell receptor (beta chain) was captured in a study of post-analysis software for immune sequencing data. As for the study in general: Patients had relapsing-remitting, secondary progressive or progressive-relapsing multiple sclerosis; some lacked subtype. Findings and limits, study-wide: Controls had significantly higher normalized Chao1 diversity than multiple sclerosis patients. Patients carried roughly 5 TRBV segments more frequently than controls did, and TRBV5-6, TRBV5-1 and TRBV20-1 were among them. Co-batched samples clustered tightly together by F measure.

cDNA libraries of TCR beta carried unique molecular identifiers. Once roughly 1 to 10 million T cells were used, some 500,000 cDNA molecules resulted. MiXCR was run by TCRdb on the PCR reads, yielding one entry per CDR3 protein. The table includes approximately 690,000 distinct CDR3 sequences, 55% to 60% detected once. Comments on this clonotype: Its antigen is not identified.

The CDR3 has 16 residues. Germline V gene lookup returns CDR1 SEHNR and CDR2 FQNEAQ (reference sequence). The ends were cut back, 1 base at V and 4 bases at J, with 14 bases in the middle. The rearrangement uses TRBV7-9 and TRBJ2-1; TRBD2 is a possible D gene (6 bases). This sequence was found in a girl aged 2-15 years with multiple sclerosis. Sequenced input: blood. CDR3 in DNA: TGTGCCAGCAGCTTAGTAGACGCAGGGACTTACAATGAGCAGTTCTTC. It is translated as CASSLVDAGTYNEQFF.